The subject of this entry is one T cell receptor beta chain. The data are from a study of blood T cell repertoires in COVID-19. Study summary: The analysed material was cDNA or gDNA that came from T cells, B-cell-depleted T cells, or PBMCs.

Germline V gives CDR1 SQVTM, CDR2 ANQGSEA. Trimming removed 0 bases from V and 8 bases from J, with 17 bases in between. This CDR3 has 15 amino acids. How the authors handled the data: Cell counts per sample came from amplifying reference gene primers. Profiling relied on immunoSEQ multiplex PCR, and the TCRdb table lists in-frame clones only, not all of them. The V and J calls and clone size are taken from that table; D and trimming were inferred from the DNA. Here the sample spans approximately 97,000 clones, around 82% being singletons. This receptor was obtained from a human donor in a cohort sampled during active COVID-19. Material: peripheral blood. The chain couples TRBV29-1 to TRBJ2-1; TRBD2 is a possible D gene (7 bases). The CDR3 loop reads CSVEDPPGGRDEQFF. DNA of the CDR3: TGCAGCGTTGAAGATCCCCCGGGGGGCAGGGATGAGCAGTTCTTC.